This T cell receptor (beta chain) was recorded in a study of T-cell reconstitution after alpha-beta-depleted transplantation in children. V dropped 4 bases and J dropped 5; count of bases not matched to a gene: 7. CDR1 is MGHRA and CDR2 is YSYEKL in the germline V gene. The CDR3 is 15 residues long. TCRbeta library construction was performed incorporating unique molecular identifiers. TCRdb re-called the PCR reads with MiXCR, one entry per CDR3 protein. This table holds 900,000 or so distinct CDR3 sequences, roughly 15% found once. This TCR derives from a male patient aged 10-17 years who had a stem cell transplant for acute lymphoblastic leukemia, so the T cells may come from the graft donor. Specimen: PBMCs, mostly from graft donor cells, collected 360 days after TCRalphabeta/CD19-depleted stem cell transplant. The chain joins TRBV4-1 to TRBJ2-3, with 9 bases lining up with TRBD2. The CDR3 DNA reads TGCGCCAGCAGCCTGAGGACTAGCGCCGGAGATACGCAGTATTTT. Encoded protein: CASSLRTSAGDTQYF.